This entry is about one T cell receptor beta chain. What it binds is unknown. These data originate in a study of cytomegalovirus exposure and HLA in healthy donors. PCR was performed using 60 Vbeta and 13 Jbeta primers. The protocol was immunoSEQ multiplex PCR, while the TCRdb copy is restricted to in-frame clones and leaves out a portion. The sample has roughly 110,000 clones. Overall study findings and caveats: About 87% or about 30% of the time was how often most TCR beta V segments were productive, according to an earlier analysis. Later on, an analysis tied approximately 17,000 TCR beta sequences to HLA alleles at 0.05 false discovery rate.

Donors sampled were nominally healthy, though unrecorded immune exposures were likely. The germline gives CDR1 SSHAT, CDR2 FNYEAQ (reference sequence). The CDR3 has 15 amino acids. V lost 5 bases to trimming and J lost 4 bases; unmatched junction nucleotides: 7. This clonotype originated in a man aged 25-45 years in good health and CMV-seronegative. The sequencing input was PBMCs. The rearrangement joins TRBV7-7 to TRBJ2-1; TRBD2 agrees at 8 bases. The CDR3 sequence: CASSLSGAVYNEQFF. Here the CDR3 DNA reads TGTGCCAGCAGCCTTAGCGGGGCAGTATACAATGAGCAGTTCTTC.